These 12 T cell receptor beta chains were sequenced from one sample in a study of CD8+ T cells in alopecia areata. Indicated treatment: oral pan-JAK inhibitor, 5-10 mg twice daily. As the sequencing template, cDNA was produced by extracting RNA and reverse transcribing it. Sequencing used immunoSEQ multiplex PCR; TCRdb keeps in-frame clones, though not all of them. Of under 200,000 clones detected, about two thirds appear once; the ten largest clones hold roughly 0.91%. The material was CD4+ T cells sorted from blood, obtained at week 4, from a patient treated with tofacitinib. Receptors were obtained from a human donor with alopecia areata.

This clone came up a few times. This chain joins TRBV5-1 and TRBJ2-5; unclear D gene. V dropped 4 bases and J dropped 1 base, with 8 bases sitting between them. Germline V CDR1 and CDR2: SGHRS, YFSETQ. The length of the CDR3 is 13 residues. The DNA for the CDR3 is TGCGCCAGCAGCCCTGGACCCCAAGAGACCCAGTACTTC. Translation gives CASSPGPQETQYF.

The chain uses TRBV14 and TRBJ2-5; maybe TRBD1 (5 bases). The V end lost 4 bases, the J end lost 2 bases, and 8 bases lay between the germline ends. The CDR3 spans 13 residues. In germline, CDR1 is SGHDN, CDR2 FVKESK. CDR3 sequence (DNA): TGTGCCAGCAGCCGACAGATGCAAGAGACCCAGTACTTC. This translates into CASSRQMQETQYF.

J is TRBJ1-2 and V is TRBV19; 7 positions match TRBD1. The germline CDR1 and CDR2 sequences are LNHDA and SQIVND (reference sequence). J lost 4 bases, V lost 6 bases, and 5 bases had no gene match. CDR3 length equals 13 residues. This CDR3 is CASRTGVGYGYTF. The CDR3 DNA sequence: TGTGCCAGTAGAACAGGGGTTGGCTATGGCTACACCTTC. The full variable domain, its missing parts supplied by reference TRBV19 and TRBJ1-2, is DGGITQSPKYLFRKEGQNVTLSCEQNLNHDAMYWYRQDPGQGLRLIYYSQIVNDFQKGDIAEGYSVSREKKESFPLTVTSAQKNPTAFYLCASRTGVGYGYTFGSGTRLTVV.

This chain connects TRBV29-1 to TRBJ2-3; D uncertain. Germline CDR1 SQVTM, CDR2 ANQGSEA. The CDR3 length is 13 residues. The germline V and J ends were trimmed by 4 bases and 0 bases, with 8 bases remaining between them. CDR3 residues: CSVVESSTDTQYF. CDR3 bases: TGCAGCGTTGTCGAATCTAGCACAGATACGCAGTATTTT.

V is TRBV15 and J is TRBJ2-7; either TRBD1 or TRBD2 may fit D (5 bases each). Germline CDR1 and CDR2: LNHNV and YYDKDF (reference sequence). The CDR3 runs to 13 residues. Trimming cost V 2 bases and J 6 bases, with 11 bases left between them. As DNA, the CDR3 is TGTGCCACCAGCAGACTGGGACGGGGCGAGCAGTACTTC. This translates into CATSRLGRGEQYF.

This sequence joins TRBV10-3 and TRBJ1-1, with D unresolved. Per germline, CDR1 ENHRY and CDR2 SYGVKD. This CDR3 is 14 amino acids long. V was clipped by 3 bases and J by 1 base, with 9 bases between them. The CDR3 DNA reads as TGTGCCATCAGTGAAGGACTGACGAACACTGAAGCTTTCTTT. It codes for CAISEGLTNTEAFF.

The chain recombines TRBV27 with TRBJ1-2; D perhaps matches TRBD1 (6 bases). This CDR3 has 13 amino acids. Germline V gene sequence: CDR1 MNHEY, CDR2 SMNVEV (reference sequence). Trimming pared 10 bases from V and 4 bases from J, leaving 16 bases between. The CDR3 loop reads CATRGTGSYGYTF. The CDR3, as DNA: TGTGCCACCCGAGGCACAGGGAGCTATGGCTACACCTTC.

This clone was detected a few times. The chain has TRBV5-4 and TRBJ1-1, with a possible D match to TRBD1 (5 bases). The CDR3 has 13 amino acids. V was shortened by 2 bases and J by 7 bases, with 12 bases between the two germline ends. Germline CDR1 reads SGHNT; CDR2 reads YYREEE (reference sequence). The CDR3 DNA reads TGTGCCAGCAGCTTCAGGGCCCGAAGTGAAGCTTTCTTT. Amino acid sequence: CASSFRARSEAFF. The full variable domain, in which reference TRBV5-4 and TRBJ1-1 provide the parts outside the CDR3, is ETGVTQSPTHLIKTRGQQVTLRCSSQSGHNTVSWYQQALGQGPQFIFQYYREEENGRGNFPPRFSGLQFPNYSSELNVNALELDDSALYLCASSFRARSEAFFGQGTRLTVV.

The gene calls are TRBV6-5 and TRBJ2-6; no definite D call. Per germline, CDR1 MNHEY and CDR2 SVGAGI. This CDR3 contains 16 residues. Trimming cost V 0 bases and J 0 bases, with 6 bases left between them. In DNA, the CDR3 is TGTGCCAGCAGTTACTCCTGGGCCTCTGGGGCCAACGTCCTGACTTTC. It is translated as CASSYSWASGANVLTF.

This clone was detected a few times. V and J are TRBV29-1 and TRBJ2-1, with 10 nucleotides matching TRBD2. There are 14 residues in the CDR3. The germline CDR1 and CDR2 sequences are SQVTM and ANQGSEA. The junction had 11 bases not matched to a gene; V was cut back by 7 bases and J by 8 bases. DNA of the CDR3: TGCAGCGATCTGGGGCTAGCGGGGGTGTATGAGCAGTTCTTC. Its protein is CSDLGLAGVYEQFF.

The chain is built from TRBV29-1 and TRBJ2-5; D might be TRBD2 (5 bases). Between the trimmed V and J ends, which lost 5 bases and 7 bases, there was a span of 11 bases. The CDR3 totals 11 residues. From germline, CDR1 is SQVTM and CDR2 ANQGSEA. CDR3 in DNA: TGCAGCGTTAATGATCGGGGGACCCAGTACTTC. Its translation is CSVNDRGTQYF.

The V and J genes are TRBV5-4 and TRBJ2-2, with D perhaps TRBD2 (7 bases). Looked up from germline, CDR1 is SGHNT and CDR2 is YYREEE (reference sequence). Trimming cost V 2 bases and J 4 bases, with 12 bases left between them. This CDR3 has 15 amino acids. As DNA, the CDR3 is TGTGCCAGCAGCTTCGGCGCGGGGGCCACCGGGGAGCTGTTTTTT. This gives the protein CASSFGAGATGELFF.